This section outlines one T cell receptor beta chain sequence together with its context. V shed 6 bases and J shed 5 bases, with 10 bases lying between them. Looked up from germline, CDR1 is SEHNR and CDR2 is FQNEAQ (reference sequence). This CDR3 has 13 residues. This sample is part of a study of blood T cell repertoires in COVID-19. Cohort allocation depended upon clinical history that participants reported. Per the authors' pipeline: Estimated nucleated cell counts came from reference gene primer amplification. The table came from immunoSEQ multiplex PCR; TCRdb's copy has only in-frame clones and leaves some out. The V and J calls and the clone size are those of that table, but D and trimming were determined from the DNA. This table holds around 470,000 clones, 80% to 95% found once.

The material sequenced was PBMCs or T cells enriched from blood (not recorded which). V usage is TRBV7-9 and J usage is TRBJ2-2; a possible D gene is TRBD2 (5 bases). The clonotype was recovered from a man aged 18 to 30 who had recovered from COVID-19. The CDR3: CASRLLGTGELFF. The CDR3, as DNA: TGTGCCAGCAGGCTACTAGGGACCGGGGAGCTGTTTTTT.